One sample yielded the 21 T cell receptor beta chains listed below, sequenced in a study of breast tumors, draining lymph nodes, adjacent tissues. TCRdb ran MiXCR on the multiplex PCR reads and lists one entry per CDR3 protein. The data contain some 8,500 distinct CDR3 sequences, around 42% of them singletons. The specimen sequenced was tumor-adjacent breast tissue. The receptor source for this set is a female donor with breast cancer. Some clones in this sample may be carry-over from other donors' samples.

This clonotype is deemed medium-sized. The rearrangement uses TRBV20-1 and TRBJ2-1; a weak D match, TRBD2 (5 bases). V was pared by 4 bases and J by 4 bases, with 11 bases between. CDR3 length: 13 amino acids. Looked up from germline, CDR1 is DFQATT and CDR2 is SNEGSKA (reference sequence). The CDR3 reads CSATPTTYNEQFF. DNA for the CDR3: TGCAGTGCTACGCCGACTACGTACAATGAGCAGTTCTTC.

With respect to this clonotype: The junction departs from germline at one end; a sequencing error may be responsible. Written as DNA, the CDR3 is TGTGCCAGCAGCCAAGGACCGGGAAGGGTTAATCCGCCCCAGCATTTT. Translated: CASSQGPGRVNPPQHF. J is TRBJ1-5 and V is TRBV3-1; D remains ambiguous. CDR1 is LGHDT and CDR2 is YNNKEL in the germline V gene (reference sequence). The CDR3 is made up of 16 amino acids. Supplemented by reference TRBV3-1 and TRBJ1-5, the full variable domain reads DTAVSQTPKYLVTQMGNDKSIKCEQNLGHDTMYWYKQDSKKFLKIMFSYNNKELIINETVPNRFSPKSPDKAHLNLHINSLELGDSAVYFCASSQGPGRVNPPQHFGDGTRLSIL.

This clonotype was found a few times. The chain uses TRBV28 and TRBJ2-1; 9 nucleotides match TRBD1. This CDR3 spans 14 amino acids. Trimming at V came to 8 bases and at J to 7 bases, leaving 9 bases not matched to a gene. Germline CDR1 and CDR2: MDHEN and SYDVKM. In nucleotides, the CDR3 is TGTGCCAGCGCGGCCTGGACAGGGGAAAATGAGCAGTTCTTC. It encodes CASAAWTGENEQFF.

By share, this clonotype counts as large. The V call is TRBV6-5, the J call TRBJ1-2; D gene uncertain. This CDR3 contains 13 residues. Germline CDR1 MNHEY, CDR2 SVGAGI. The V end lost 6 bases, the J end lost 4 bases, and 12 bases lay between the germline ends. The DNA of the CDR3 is TGTGCCAGCAGCGCTACTAGAAGCTATGGCTACACCTTC. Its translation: CASSATRSYGYTF.

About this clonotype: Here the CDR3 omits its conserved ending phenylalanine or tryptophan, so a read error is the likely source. CDR3 nucleotides: TGTAGTGCGTGGGACGGTTCGTATAATTCACCCCTCCACCTT. Translation: CSAWDGSYNSPLHL. The rearrangement links TRBV20-1 to TRBJ1-6; D is perhaps TRBD1 (5 bases). The CDR3 extends over 14 amino acids. From germline, CDR1 is DFQATT and CDR2 SNEGSKA (reference sequence).

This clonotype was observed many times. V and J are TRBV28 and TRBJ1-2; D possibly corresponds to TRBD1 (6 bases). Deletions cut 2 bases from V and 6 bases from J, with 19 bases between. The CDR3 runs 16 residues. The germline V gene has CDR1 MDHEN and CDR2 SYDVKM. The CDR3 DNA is TGTGCCAGCAGTTTAGGGGGGCTACAGGGCTCAGATGGCTACACCTTC. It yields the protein CASSLGGLQGSDGYTF.

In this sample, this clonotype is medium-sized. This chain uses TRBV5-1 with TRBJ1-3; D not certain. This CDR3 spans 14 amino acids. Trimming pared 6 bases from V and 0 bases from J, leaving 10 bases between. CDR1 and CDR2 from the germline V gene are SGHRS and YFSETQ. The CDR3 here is CASKDVSSGNTIYF. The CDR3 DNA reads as TGCGCCAGCAAGGACGTTAGCTCTGGAAACACCATATATTTT.

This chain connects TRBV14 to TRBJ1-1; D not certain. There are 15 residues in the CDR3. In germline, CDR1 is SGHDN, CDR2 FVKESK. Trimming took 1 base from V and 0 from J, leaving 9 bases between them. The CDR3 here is CASSQALTVNTEAFF. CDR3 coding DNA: TGTGCCAGCAGCCAAGCTTTGACGGTGAACACTGAAGCTTTCTTT.

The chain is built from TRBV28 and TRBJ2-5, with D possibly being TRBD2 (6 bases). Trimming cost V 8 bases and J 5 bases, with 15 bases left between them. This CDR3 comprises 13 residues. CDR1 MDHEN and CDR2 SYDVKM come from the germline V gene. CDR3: CASSQGGGETQYF. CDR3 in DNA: TGTGCCAGCTCTCAGGGCGGAGGGGAGACCCAGTACTTC.

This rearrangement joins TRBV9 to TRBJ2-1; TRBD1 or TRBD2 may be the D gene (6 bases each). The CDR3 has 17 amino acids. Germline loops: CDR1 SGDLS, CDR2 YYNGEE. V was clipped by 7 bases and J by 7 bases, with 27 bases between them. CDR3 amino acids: CASGRNPGDKRYNEQFF. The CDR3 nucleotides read TGTGCCAGCGGTCGAAACCCGGGGGACAAGCGATATAATGAGCAGTTCTTC.

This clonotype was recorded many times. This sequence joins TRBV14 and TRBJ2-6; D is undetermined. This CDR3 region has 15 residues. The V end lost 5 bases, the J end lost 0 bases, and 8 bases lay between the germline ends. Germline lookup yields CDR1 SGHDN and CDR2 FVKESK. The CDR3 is CASSRLSSGANVLTF. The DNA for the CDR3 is TGTGCCAGCAGCAGGCTGAGCTCTGGGGCCAACGTCCTGACTTTC. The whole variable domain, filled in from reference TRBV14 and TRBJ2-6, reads EAGVTQFPSHSVIEKGQTVTLRCDPISGHDNLYWYRRVMGKEIKFLLHFVKESKQDESGMPNNRFLAERTGGTYSTLKVQPAELEDSGVYFCASSRLSSGANVLTFGAGSRLTVL.

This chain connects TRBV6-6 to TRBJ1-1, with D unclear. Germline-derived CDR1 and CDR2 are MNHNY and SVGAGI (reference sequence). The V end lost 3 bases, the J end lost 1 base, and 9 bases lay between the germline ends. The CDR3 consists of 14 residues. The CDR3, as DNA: TGTGCCAGCAGTTATTCCGGAGAGAACACTGAAGCTTTCTTT. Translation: CASSYSGENTEAFF.

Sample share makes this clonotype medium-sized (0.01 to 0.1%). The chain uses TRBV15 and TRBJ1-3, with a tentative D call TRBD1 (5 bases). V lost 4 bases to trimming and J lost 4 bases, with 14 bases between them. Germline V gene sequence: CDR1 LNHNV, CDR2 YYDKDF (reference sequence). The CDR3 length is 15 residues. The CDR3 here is CATSTPTGRGNTIYF. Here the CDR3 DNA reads TGTGCCACCAGCACCCCCACAGGCCGGGGAAACACCATATATTTT.

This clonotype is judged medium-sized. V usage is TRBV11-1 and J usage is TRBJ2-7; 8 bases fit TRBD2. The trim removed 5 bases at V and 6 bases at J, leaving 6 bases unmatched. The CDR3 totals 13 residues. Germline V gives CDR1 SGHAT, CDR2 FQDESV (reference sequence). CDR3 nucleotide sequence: TGTGCCAGCAGCCATCTTCGGGGGGGCGAGCAGTACTTC. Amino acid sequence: CASSHLRGGEQYF.

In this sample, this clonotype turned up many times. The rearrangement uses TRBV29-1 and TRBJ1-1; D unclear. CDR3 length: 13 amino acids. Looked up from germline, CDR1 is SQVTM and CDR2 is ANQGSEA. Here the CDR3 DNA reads TGCAGTGGCAAGCCCCGATCTGGCACTGAAGCTTTCTTT. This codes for CSGKPRSGTEAFF.

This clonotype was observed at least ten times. The CDR3 nucleotides read TGTGCCACCAGTGATTTAGCAGGGGCGAATGAGCAGTTCTTC. Encoded protein: CATSDLAGANEQFF. The chain uses TRBV24-1 and TRBJ2-1, with a possible D match to TRBD1 (6 bases). The CDR3 extends over 14 amino acids. The V gene's germline CDR1 is KGHDR and CDR2 SFDVKD. Trimming took off 1 base at V and 7 bases at J, with 10 bases between the two ends.

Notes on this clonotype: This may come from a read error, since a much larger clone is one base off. DNA of the CDR3: TGTGCCAGCAGCTTCACACTGGGGAGTAGGCGGGAGAGTAGCACAGATACGCAGTATTTT. This codes for CASSFTLGSRRESSTDTQYF. This rearrangement joins TRBV7-9 to TRBJ2-3; 7 bases line up with TRBD2. CDR1 is SEHNR, CDR2 FQNEAQ, per germline (reference sequence). J was trimmed by 0 bases and V by 3 bases; bases with no gene match: 18. The CDR3 is 20 amino acids.

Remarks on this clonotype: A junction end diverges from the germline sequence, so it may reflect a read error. The CDR3 is CVSSLVGINEKLFF. Written as DNA, the CDR3 is TGTGTCAGCAGCTTAGTGGGAATTAATGAAAAACTGTTTTTT. The gene calls are TRBV7-9 and TRBJ1-4; no firm D call. This CDR3 is 14 amino acids long. CDR1 is SEHNR, CDR2 FQNEAQ, per germline (reference sequence).

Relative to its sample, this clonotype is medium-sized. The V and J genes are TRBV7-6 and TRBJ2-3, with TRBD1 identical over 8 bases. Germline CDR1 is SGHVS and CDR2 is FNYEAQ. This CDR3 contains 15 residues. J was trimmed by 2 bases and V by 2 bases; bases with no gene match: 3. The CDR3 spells CASSLNRGNTDTQYF. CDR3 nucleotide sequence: TGTGCCAGCAGCTTAAACAGGGGGAACACAGATACGCAGTATTTT.

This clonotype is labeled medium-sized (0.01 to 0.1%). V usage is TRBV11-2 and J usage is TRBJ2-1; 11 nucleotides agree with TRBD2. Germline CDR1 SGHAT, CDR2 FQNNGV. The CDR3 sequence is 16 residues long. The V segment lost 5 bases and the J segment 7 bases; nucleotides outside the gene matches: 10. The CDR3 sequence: CASSRSRSSGRNEQFF. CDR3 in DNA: TGTGCCAGCAGCCGAAGTAGGTCTAGCGGGAGGAATGAGCAGTTCTTC.

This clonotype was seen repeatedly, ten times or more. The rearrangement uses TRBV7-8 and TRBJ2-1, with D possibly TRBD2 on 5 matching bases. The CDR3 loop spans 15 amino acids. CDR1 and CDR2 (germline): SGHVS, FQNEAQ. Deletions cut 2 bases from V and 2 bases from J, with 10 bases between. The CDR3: CASSLSGKPYNEQFF. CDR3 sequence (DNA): TGTGCCAGCAGCTTAAGCGGAAAACCCTACAATGAGCAGTTCTTC.